Below, one TCR beta chain is given with its context. Antigen unknown. The data were taken from a study of T cell repertoires in cytomegalovirus infection. Study-level background: TCR beta signatures that were public indicated CMV infection and matching HLA type.

General observations from the study: HLA-C-restricted CMV clonotypes gave the most frequent clonotype in two of eight donors. CMV carriers with the relevant HLA were identified by cumulative public TCR beta family frequency.

TCRdb re-analysed the reads in MiXCR, keeping a single row per CDR3 protein. The sample lists 180,000 or so distinct CDR3 sequences, roughly 15% occurring once. Source material: CD8+ T cells from PBMCs. This TCR came from a human donor in good health (CMV status not recorded). Some clones in this sample may be carry-over from other donors' samples.

DNA for the CDR3: TGTGCCAGCAGCCCGCAAACGAAGGGGCGGACGTTTTTGGAGGGCTACACCTTC. Encoded protein: CASSPQTKGRTFLEGYTF. V is TRBV11-2 and J is TRBJ1-2; D might be TRBD1 (5 bases). The CDR3 loop spans 18 amino acids. Trimming removed 5 bases at V and 8 bases at J, with 30 bases between. Germline V lookup: CDR1 SGHAT, CDR2 FQNNGV. The full variable domain, rest sourced from reference TRBV11-2 and TRBJ1-2, is EAGVAQSPRYKIIEKRQSVAFWCNPISGHATLYWYQQILGQGPKLLIQFQNNGVVDDSQLPKDRFSAERLKGVDSTLKIQPAKLEDSAVYLCASSPQTKGRTFLEGYTFGSGTRLTVV.